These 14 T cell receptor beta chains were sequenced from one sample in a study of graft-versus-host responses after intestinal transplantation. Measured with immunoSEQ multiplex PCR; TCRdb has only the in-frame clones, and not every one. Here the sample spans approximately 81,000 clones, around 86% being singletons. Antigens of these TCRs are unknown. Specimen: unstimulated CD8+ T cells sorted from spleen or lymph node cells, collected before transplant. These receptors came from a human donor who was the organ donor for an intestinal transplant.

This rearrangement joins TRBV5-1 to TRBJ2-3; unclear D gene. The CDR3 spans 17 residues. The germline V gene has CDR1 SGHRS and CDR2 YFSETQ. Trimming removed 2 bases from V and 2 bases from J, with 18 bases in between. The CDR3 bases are TGCGCCAGCAGCTTTAGGAACCCGACTCCAAACACAGATACGCAGTATTTT. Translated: CASSFRNPTPNTDTQYF.

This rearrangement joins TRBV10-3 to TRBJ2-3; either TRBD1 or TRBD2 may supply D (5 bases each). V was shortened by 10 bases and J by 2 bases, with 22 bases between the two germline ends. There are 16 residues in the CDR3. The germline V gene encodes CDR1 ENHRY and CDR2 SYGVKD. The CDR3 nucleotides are TGTGCCACCTCTGGGGGTCTAGGAGGTTTCACAGATACGCAGTATTTT. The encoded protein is CATSGGLGGFTDTQYF.

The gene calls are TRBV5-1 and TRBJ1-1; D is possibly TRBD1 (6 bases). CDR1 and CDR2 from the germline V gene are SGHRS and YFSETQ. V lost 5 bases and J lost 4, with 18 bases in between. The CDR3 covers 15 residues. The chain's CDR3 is CASSMASQGSTEAFF. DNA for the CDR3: TGCGCCAGCAGTATGGCCAGCCAGGGGTCCACTGAAGCTTTCTTT. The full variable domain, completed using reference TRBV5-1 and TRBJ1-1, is KAGVTQTPRYLIKTRGQQVTLSCSPISGHRSVSWYQQTPGQGLQFLFEYFSETQRNKGNFPGRFSGRQFSNSRSEMNVSTLELGDSALYLCASSMASQGSTEAFFGQGTRLTVV.

The CDR3 DNA sequence: TGTGCCTCGACTCGAAATCACCGGGACAGGGGGCGCGTTGAAGCTTTCTTT. Protein sequence: CASTRNHRDRGRVEAFF. This rearrangement joins TRBV10-3 to TRBJ1-1; 12 nucleotides align to TRBD1. The CDR3 contains 17 residues. The germline V gene has CDR1 ENHRY and CDR2 SYGVKD. After removal of 11 bases from V and 7 bases from J, the junction contained 20 bases not matched to a gene.

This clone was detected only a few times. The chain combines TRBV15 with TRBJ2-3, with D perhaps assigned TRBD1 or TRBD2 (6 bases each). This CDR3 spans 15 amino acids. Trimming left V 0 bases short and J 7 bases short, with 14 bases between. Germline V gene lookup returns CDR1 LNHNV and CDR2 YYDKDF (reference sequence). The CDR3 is CATSRDREGGNTQYF. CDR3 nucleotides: TGTGCCACCAGCAGAGATCGCGAAGGGGGGAATACGCAGTATTTT.

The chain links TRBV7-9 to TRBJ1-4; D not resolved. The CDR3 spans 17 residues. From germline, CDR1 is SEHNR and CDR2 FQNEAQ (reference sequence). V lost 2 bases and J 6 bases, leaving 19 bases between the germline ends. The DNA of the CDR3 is TGTGCCAGCAGCTTAATCCCTGGGGTAGGATTGGATGAAAAACTGTTTTTT. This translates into CASSLIPGVGLDEKLFF.

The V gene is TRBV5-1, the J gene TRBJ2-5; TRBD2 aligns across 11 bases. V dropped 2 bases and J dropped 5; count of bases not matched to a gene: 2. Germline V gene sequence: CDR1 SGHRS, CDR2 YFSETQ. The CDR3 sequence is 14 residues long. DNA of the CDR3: TGCGCCAGCAGCTTACTAGCGGGGGTGGAGACCCAGTACTTC. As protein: CASSLLAGVETQYF.

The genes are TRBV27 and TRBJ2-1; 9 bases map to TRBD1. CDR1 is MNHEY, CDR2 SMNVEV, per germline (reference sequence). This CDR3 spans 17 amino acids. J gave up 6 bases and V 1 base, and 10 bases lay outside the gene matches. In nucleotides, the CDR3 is TGTGCCAGCAGTTTATTGTTGCCGGGACAGGGCACCAATGAGCAGTTCTTC. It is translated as CASSLLLPGQGTNEQFF.

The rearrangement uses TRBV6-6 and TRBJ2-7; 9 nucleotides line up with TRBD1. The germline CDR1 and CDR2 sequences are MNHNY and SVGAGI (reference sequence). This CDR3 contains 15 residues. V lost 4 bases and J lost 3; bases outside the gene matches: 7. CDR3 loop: CASSSGTGFYYEQYF. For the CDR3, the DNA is TGTGCCAGCAGTTCCGGGACAGGGTTTTACTACGAGCAGTACTTC.

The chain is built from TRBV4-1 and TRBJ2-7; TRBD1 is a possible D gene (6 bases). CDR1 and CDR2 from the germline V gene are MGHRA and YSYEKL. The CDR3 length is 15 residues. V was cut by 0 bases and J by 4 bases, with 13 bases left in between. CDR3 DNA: TGCGCCAGCAGCCAAGAAGAGGCCAGGGGATACGAGCAGTACTTC. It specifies CASSQEEARGYEQYF.

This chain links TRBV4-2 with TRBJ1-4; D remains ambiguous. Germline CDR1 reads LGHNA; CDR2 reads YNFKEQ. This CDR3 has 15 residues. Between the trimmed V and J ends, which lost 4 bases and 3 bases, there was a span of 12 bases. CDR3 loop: CASSPHSGSNEKLFF. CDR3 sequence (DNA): TGTGCCAGCAGCCCTCACTCTGGATCTAATGAAAAACTGTTTTTT.

The DNA for the CDR3 is TGTGCCATCAGTGAGTCAACAGGAGAAACCTACGAGCAGTACTTC. Its translation: CAISESTGETYEQYF. The chain joins TRBV10-3 to TRBJ2-5; D possibly corresponds to TRBD1 (5 bases). The J call is in doubt because the DNA end fits TRBJ2-7 better. The length of the CDR3 is 15 residues. Germline CDR1 and CDR2: ENHRY and SYGVKD.

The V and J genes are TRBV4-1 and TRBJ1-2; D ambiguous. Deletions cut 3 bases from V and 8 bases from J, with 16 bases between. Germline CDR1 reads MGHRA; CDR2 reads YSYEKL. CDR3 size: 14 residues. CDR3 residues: CASSHLWEVGGYTF. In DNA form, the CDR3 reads TGCGCCAGCAGCCACCTTTGGGAGGTTGGCGGCTACACCTTC.

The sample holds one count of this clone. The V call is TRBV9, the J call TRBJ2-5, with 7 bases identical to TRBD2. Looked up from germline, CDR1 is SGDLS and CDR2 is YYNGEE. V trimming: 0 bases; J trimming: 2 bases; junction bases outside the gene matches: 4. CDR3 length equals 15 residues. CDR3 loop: CASSVEASGQETQYF. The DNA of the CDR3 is TGTGCCAGCAGCGTAGAAGCTAGCGGACAAGAGACCCAGTACTTC.